This T cell receptor beta chain was sequenced for a study of OX40 agonist ivuxolimab in advanced cancers. The assay was immunoSEQ multiplex PCR, and TCRdb's table has in-frame clones only and misses some. The sample gives approximately 52,000 clones, about 88% of which show up once; around 1.1% is in the top ten. The V end was cut by 4 bases, the J end by 7 bases, with 8 bases between. From germline, CDR1 is SEHNR and CDR2 FQNEAQ (reference sequence). The CDR3 spans 12 residues. V is TRBV7-9 and J is TRBJ1-5; D may be TRBD1 (5 bases). This receptor was identified in an adult with an advanced solid tumor such as melanoma, head and neck, liver or kidney cancer. The source was CD4+ or CD8+ T cells sorted from blood, collected in a trial of the OX40 agonist ivuxolimab. DNA of the CDR3: TGTGCCAGCAGCTCACGGGGGCAGCCCCAGCATTTT. Amino acids: CASSSRGQPQHF.